Given below is one TCR beta chain in context. The antigen remains undetermined. Replicate PCRs for sorted subsets used 200 ng DNA; this equaled tens of thousands of T cell genomes. Here immunoSEQ multiplex PCR was the method, and the copy in TCRdb shows in-frame clones only, minus some. Of roughly 2.1 million clones listed, 93% were seen once; the top ten hold 1.5% to 2%. This specimen comes from a study of shared clonotypes between healthy human individuals. Study findings and constraints: Among the subsets, naive ones generally showed larger estimated richness than memory ones. Generation probability values for non-shared clonotypes were lower than those for clonotypes shared by all four donors.

Naive CD8 cells, CD45RO-negative and positively selected for CCR7, excluded terminally differentiated effector memory CD45RA+ cells. Every one of the donors was a Caucasian adult that lived in Nashville, Tennessee. Germline V gene data show CDR1 as SEHNR and CDR2 as FQNEAQ (reference sequence). The CDR3 contains 15 residues. The V gene lost 3 bases and the J gene lost 1 base, with 12 bases spanning the gap. The chain combines TRBV7-9 with TRBJ1-1; D possibly corresponds to TRBD1 (6 bases). Sequenced: naive CD8+ T cells from PBMCs. This receptor was identified in a man between 18 and 29 years old in good health. Some clones in this sample may be carry-over from other donors' samples. CDR3 coding DNA: TGTGCCAGCAGCTTTGGGGACACATCGAACACTGAAGCTTTCTTT. This translates into CASSFGDTSNTEAFF. Combining the CDR3 with reference TRBV7-9 and TRBJ1-1 gives the whole variable domain DTGVSQNPRHKITKRGQNVTFRCDPISEHNRLYWYRQTLGQGPEFLTYFQNEAQLEKSRLLSDRFSAERPKGSFSTLEIQRTEQGDSAMYLCASSFGDTSNTEAFFGQGTRLTVV.